This TCR beta chain was captured in a study of T cells in Graves' hyperthyroidism and ophthalmopathy. Amplification yielded TCR beta CDR3 regions, with RNA transcripts as the source. When the TCR CDR3 underwent first-round RT-PCR, the HTBI primer set was used. One entry per CDR3 protein, called by TCRdb with MiXCR from the multiplex PCR reads. Of about 570,000 distinct CDR3 sequences in the sample, about 43% were seen once. V lost 6 bases, J lost 7 bases, and 18 bases stayed unmatched. From germline, CDR1 is DFQATT and CDR2 SNEGSKA (reference sequence). This CDR3 comprises 17 residues. Whole-study findings and limits: Blood also carried most thyroid clonotypes expanded above 0.001.

This clonotype was picked up many times. Its antigen is still unknown. This receptor was identified in an adult woman with Graves' disease, either hyperthyroidism or ophthalmopathy (not recorded which). This chain joins TRBV20-1 and TRBJ1-6, with 7 bases matching TRBD1. Sequencing was carried out using peripheral blood or thyroid tissue (not recorded which). CDR3: CSARQLWTGTGNSPLHF. The CDR3 DNA reads as TGCAGTGCACGGCAACTCTGGACAGGAACAGGGAATTCACCCCTCCACTTT.